This TCR beta chain was obtained from a study of blood T cell repertoires in COVID-19 (dated by TCRdb to 2018 to 2020). As for the study more broadly: Samples from collaborators originated in the United States, Italy and Spain and spanned both the acute and convalescent phases of COVID-19. The prospective study material was composed of cDNA or gDNA derived from T cells, B-cell-depleted T cells, or PBMCs. The dataset comprised deeply sampled blood TCRbeta repertoires from subjects exposed to, actively infected with, or recovered from COVID-19. A freely available public database, intended as a resource for researchers studying the immune response to SARS-CoV-2, is where the repertoires were released. Samples were obtained from the ongoing ImmuneRACE study (first 160 participants) and from 1,000 to 1,500 subjects provided by 6 global collaborators. The sample metadata nearly always contained a de-identified subject ID, COVID-19 status, age in years and sex. Where HLA class I and class II types were available, the types were taken from metadata supplied by the sample provider, not from assay-based typing. Overall results and qualifications from the work: The amount of clinical and demographic metadata varied by source and participant and was provided uncurated.

TCRbeta CDR3 regions were amplified from genomic DNA by means of the immunoSEQ Assay, a bias-controlled multiplex PCR. From the authors' description of their analysis: Nucleated cell counts per sample were estimated from amplification of reference gene primers within the assay. To quantify the absolute abundance of each unique TCRbeta CDR3 rearrangement, sequence reads were collapsed and filtered. For each sample, productive Simpson clonality was calculated as the square root of Simpson's diversity index across productive rearrangements. This immuneACCESS table, as held by TCRdb, lists in-frame sequences with V and J called but not all clones. Of the missing ones, under half trace to an unresolved V gene in checked studies; the others have no known cause. The DNA was the basis for D and trimming; V, J and clone size are from that table. Within this sample are around 370,000 clones, with about 90% of them counted one time only. The ten largest clonotypes hold roughly 6.8% of the sample.

Comments on this clone: Its cognate antigen has yet to be identified. The record has no base qualities; no much larger clone is one base away.

Collaborating institutions collected whole blood in K2EDTA tubes following their own protocols. Collaborator samples were shipped for TCRbeta analysis as frozen whole blood, isolated PBMCs, or DNA extracted from either sample type. Reading from cysteine to phenylalanine, the CDR3 counts 15 amino acids. The sequence is cut down to CDR3 DNA, 45 bases in frame from base 1. V is pruned by 2 bases and J by 2 bases, leaving 0 bases of the junction without a gene match. According to the germline V gene, CDR1 reads SGHTA and CDR2 reads FQGTGA. The chain employs TRBV7-3 and TRBJ2-7, with 13 bases matching TRBD2. Sequences were obtained from peripheral blood. This sequence was found in a man younger than 35 with active or convalescent COVID-19. The sequenced DNA is TGTGCCAGCAGCTTAGGACTAGCGGGAGCCTACGAGCAGTACTTC. Its translation reads: CASSLGLAGAYEQYF.